This TCR beta chain stems from a study of identical twins. Germline V gives CDR1 MNHEY, CDR2 SMNVEV (reference sequence). The CDR3 is 17 residues long. Losses at the gene ends were 2 bases for V and 2 bases for J; bases not matched to a gene: 7. In TCRdb, the 5' RACE reads were re-called with MiXCR into one record per CDR3 protein. There are around 490,000 distinct CDR3 sequences in the sample; about 15% occur only once, and more than 0.4% lies in the top ten. These data also formed part of another study, on yellow fever vaccine responses in identical twins.

The sequenced sample consisted of CD4+ T cells sorted from blood. The chain has TRBV27 and TRBJ2-1; 9 nucleotides align to TRBD2. The sequence came from a woman aged 18 to 35 in good health. The DNA of the CDR3 is TGTGCCAGCAGTTTAATGGCTAGCGGGGCCACCTACAATGAGCAGTTCTTC. It encodes CASSLMASGATYNEQFF.